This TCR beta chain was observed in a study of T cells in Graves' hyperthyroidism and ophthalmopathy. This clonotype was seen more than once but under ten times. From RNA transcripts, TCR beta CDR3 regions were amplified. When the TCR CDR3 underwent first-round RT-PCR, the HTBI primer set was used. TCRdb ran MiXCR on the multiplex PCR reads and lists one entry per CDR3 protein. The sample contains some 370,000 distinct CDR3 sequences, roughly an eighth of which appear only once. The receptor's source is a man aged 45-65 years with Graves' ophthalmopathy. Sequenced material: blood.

CDR3 in amino acids: CASRQDSNTEAFF. DNA for the CDR3: TGTGCCAGCAGACAGGACAGTAACACTGAAGCTTTCTTT. The V call is TRBV6-1, the J call TRBJ1-1; D is perhaps TRBD1 (6 bases). The germline CDR1 and CDR2 sequences are MNHNS and SASEGT. This CDR3 has 13 residues. V was shortened by 6 bases and J by 2 bases, with 10 bases between the two germline ends.